The 19 T cell receptor beta chains listed next were all sequenced from one sample in a study of blood T cell repertoires in COVID-19 (dated by TCRdb to the early 2020s). To prepare the library, the immunoSEQ multiplex PCR assay was applied. As stored in TCRdb, this immuneACCESS dataset retains in-frame rearrangements with V and J assigned. A fraction of the clones does not appear; measured against another copy, unresolved V genes explain less than half of the discrepancy, and the remainder lacks a known reason. The sample has approximately 210,000 clones on record, around 80% of them singletons. Of the sample, 10% to 15% falls within the top ten clones. Sequenced input: peripheral blood. The receptors were sampled from a middle-aged woman with acute or convalescent COVID-19.

The J gene is TRBJ2-1, the V gene TRBV11-1; 8 bases are shared with TRBD2. Looked up from germline, CDR1 is SGHAT and CDR2 is FQDESV (reference sequence). Trimming at V came to 5 bases and at J to 6 bases, leaving 3 bases not matched to a gene. CDR3 length: 13 residues. In nucleotides, the CDR3 is TGTGCCAGCAGCCAGGGACTAGTCAATGAGCAGTTCTTC. It is translated as CASSQGLVNEQFF.

The genes are TRBV6-2 or TRBV6-3 and TRBJ1-5; tentatively, D is TRBD1 (5 bases). Per the germline V gene, CDR1 is MNHEY and CDR2 is SVGEGT. V lost 4 bases and J lost 2, with 9 bases in between. The CDR3 sequence is 14 residues long. The CDR3 is CASSLGGGNQPQHF. Here the CDR3 DNA reads TGTGCCAGCAGTTTGGGGGGAGGCAATCAGCCCCAGCATTTT.

The chain carries TRBV5-6 and TRBJ1-4; D remains unclear. The germline V gene encodes CDR1 SGHDT and CDR2 YYEEEE. The CDR3 loop spans 16 amino acids. V dropped 1 base and J dropped 4 bases, with 14 bases sitting between them. As DNA, the CDR3 is TGTGCCAGCAGCTTGTATAGGGCTGACTATAATGAAAAACTGTTTTTT. Protein product: CASSLYRADYNEKLFF.

The chain links TRBV7-2 to TRBJ1-6, with D maybe TRBD1 (5 bases). Trimming took 4 bases from V and 2 from J, leaving 6 bases between them. Per the germline V gene, CDR1 is SGHTA and CDR2 is FQGNSA. The CDR3 runs to 14 residues. CDR3 coding DNA: TGTGCCAGCAGCTGGGGCCCCTATAATTCACCCCTCCACTTT. Protein sequence: CASSWGPYNSPLHF.

Only a few counts were recorded for this clone. This sequence joins TRBV2 and TRBJ2-7; a weak D match, TRBD2 (5 bases). CDR1 is SNHLY, CDR2 FYNNEI, per germline. V lost 11 bases and J lost 0, with 11 bases in between. This CDR3 has 12 residues. CDR3 in DNA: TGTGCCGGCGGGCCTGCCTCCTACGAGCAGTACTTC. It codes for CAGGPASYEQYF.

The rearrangement uses TRBV7-7 and TRBJ2-1; TRBD2 agrees at 8 bases. The ends lost 5 bases at V and 6 bases at J; junction bases unmatched: 12. CDR1 and CDR2 (germline): SSHAT, FNYEAQ (reference sequence). The CDR3 spans 16 residues. The CDR3 nucleotides read TGTGCCAGCAGCCCGCCCGGGACTAGAGTAGGCAATGAGCAGTTCTTC. The encoded protein is CASSPPGTRVGNEQFF.

This chain connects TRBV2 to TRBJ2-3; D gene ambiguous. V gave up 4 bases and J gave up 4 bases, with 6 bases separating them. This CDR3 region has 12 residues. Germline values: CDR1 SNHLY, CDR2 FYNNEI. As DNA, the CDR3 is TGTGCCAGCAGTGTTACTCCAGATACGCAGTATTTT. It is translated as CASSVTPDTQYF.

This clone has only a few counts. This sequence joins TRBV10-3 and TRBJ2-1; TRBD1 agrees at 10 bases. This CDR3 spans 15 amino acids. In germline, CDR1 is ENHRY, CDR2 SYGVKD. The V gene end was trimmed by 2 bases and the J gene end by 5 bases; junction bases not matched to a gene: 3. CDR3 sequence reads: CAISEPGQGNNEQFF. The CDR3 DNA reads as TGTGCCATCAGTGAGCCGGGACAGGGGAACAATGAGCAGTTCTTC.

The chain employs TRBV29-1 and TRBJ1-2; no reliable D call. Germline V gene sequence: CDR1 SQVTM, CDR2 ANQGSEA. V lost 1 base, J lost 9 bases, and 12 bases lay in between. The CDR3 consists of 12 residues. The CDR3 loop reads CSVEGTGNRYTF. In nucleotides, the CDR3 is TGCAGCGTTGAAGGGACCGGGAATCGCTACACCTTC. Full variable domain (remainder filled in from reference TRBV29-1 and TRBJ1-2): SAVISQKPSRDICQRGTSLTIQCQVDSQVTMMFWYRQQPGQSLTLIATANQGSEATYESGFVIDKFPISRPNLTFSTLTVSNMSPEDSSIYLCSVEGTGNRYTFGSGTRLTVV.

Details on this clone: The same CDR3 can be traced to other DNA sequences in this sample. The genes are TRBV13 and TRBJ1-5; tentatively, D is TRBD1 (6 bases). The CDR3 loop spans 15 amino acids. Between the trimmed V and J ends, which lost 2 bases and 3 bases, there was a span of 11 bases. CDR1 is PRHDT, CDR2 FYEKMQ, per germline (reference sequence). The CDR3 loop is CASSLRQALNQPQHF. The CDR3 region has the DNA TGTGCCAGCAGCTTAAGACAGGCTCTCAATCAGCCCCAGCATTTT.

V usage is TRBV2 and J usage is TRBJ1-1; 7 bases match TRBD1. This CDR3 contains 13 residues. The ends lost 3 bases at V and 6 bases at J; junction bases unmatched: 4. Per germline, CDR1 SNHLY and CDR2 FYNNEI. The chain's CDR3 is CASSDRQGPEAFF. The CDR3 DNA follows: TGTGCCAGCAGTGACCGACAGGGTCCTGAAGCTTTCTTT.

V gene TRBV15 combines with J gene TRBJ1-1; 7 bases agree with TRBD1. Germline CDR1 is LNHNV and CDR2 is YYDKDF (reference sequence). This CDR3 is 15 amino acids long. Trimming at V came to 5 bases and at J to 1 base, leaving 7 bases not matched to a gene. The CDR3 protein is CATSGKQGRNTEAFF. CDR3 DNA sequence: TGTGCCACCAGCGGGAAACAGGGGCGGAACACTGAAGCTTTCTTT.

The chain combines TRBV7-2 with TRBJ2-1; TRBD2 matches 7 bases. CDR3 size: 15 residues. With V trimmed by 2 bases and J by 9 bases, 10 bases remained unmatched. CDR1 and CDR2 (germline): SGHTA, FQGNSA. DNA of the CDR3: TGTGCCAGCAGCTTACGACACCAGCGGGGTGGTGAGCAGTTCTTC. Encoded protein: CASSLRHQRGGEQFF.

This clone was recorded once. CDR3 amino acids: CASSLGTGGSGNTIYF. CDR3 in DNA: TGCGCCAGCAGCCTCGGGACAGGGGGCTCGGGAAACACCATATATTTT. The chain has TRBV5-1 and TRBJ1-3, with TRBD1 identical over 12 bases. The germline CDR1 and CDR2 sequences are SGHRS and YFSETQ. This CDR3 region has 16 residues. V trimming: 4 bases; J trimming: 4 bases; junction bases outside the gene matches: 6.

This chain's CDR3 is CATAGGYEQYF. Written as DNA, the CDR3 is TGTGCCACCGCAGGGGGCTACGAGCAGTACTTC. The chain is built from TRBV19 and TRBJ2-7; TRBD1 matches 7 bases. Germline CDR1 is LNHDA and CDR2 is SQIVND (reference sequence). The CDR3 spans 11 residues. V was pared by 10 bases and J by 3 bases, with 3 bases of the junction left unmatched.

This clone has only a few counts. The chain is built from TRBV18 and TRBJ1-3; TRBD1 matches at 9 bases. The length of the CDR3 is 15 residues. V dropped 3 bases and J dropped 1; count of bases not matched to a gene: 1. Germline V gene lookup returns CDR1 KGHSH and CDR2 LQKENI. In DNA, the CDR3 is TGTGCCAGCTCACCCGGGACAGGGTCTGGAAACACCATATATTTT. It is translated as CASSPGTGSGNTIYF.

DNA of the CDR3: TGTGCCAGCCAGGAGGGAGACTATGGCTACACCTTC. Translation gives CASQEGDYGYTF. This rearrangement joins TRBV7-9 to TRBJ1-2; the D is unclear. V lost 8 bases, J lost 3 bases, and 10 bases lay in between. The CDR3 runs to 12 residues. Germline V gene sequence: CDR1 SEHNR, CDR2 FQNEAQ (reference sequence).

The genes are TRBV7-9 and TRBJ2-3, with D tentatively TRBD2 (5 bases). V was cut by 6 bases and J by 1 base, with 5 bases left in between. Germline-derived CDR1 and CDR2 are SEHNR and FQNEAQ (reference sequence). The CDR3 is 12 residues long. The DNA for the CDR3 is TGTGCCAGCAGGGGAGGCACAGATACGCAGTATTTT. It encodes CASRGGTDTQYF. The full variable domain, rest sourced from reference TRBV7-9 and TRBJ2-3, is DTGVSQNPRHKITKRGQNVTFRCDPISEHNRLYWYRQTLGQGPEFLTYFQNEAQLEKSRLLSDRFSAERPKGSFSTLEIQRTEQGDSAMYLCASRGGTDTQYFGPGTRLTVL.

The rearrangement joins TRBV3-1 (or the pseudogene TRBV3-2) to TRBJ1-6, with 9 bases fitting TRBD1. In germline, CDR1 is LGHDT, CDR2 YNNKEL (reference sequence). The trim removed 6 bases at V and 7 bases at J, leaving 10 bases unmatched. The CDR3 is 16 residues long. CDR3 amino acids: CASRPDRGSFNSPLHF. CDR3 coding DNA: TGTGCCAGCAGACCAGACAGGGGGTCATTCAATTCACCCCTCCACTTT.